Presented here are 26 T cell receptor beta chains from one specimen sequenced in a study of blood T cells in healthy people across ages. With a J-beta primer mix and a sample-barcoded 5' primer, a second PCR ran roughly 6 to 12 cycles. TCRdb independently ran MiXCR on the 5' RACE reads; one entry per CDR3 protein. The sample records about 1.8 million distinct CDR3 sequences, around half being singletons. Material: blood. All receptors derive from a woman in her forties in good health.

V gene TRBV4-3 combines with J gene TRBJ1-4; perhaps TRBD1 as D (5 bases). V dropped 4 bases and J dropped 5 bases, with 14 bases sitting between them. The germline V gene has CDR1 LGHNA and CDR2 YSLEER. The length of the CDR3 is 15 residues. The CDR3 loop reads CASSPGGGDNEKLFF. The CDR3 DNA reads TGCGCCAGCAGCCCCGGAGGCGGGGACAATGAAAAACTGTTTTTT.

The V call is TRBV5-1, the J call TRBJ1-1; D is uncertain. The CDR3 has 16 amino acids. CDR1 and CDR2 (germline): SGHRS, YFSETQ. Trimming removed 5 bases from V and 1 base from J, with 18 bases in between. The chain's CDR3 is CASRPPQAIGNTEAFF. The CDR3 DNA follows: TGCGCCAGCAGACCACCCCAGGCTATAGGGAACACTGAAGCTTTCTTT.

J is TRBJ1-6 and V is TRBV20-1, with 7 bases that match TRBD1. Germline loops: CDR1 DFQATT, CDR2 SNEGSKA (reference sequence). Losses at the gene ends were 6 bases for V and 0 bases for J; bases not matched to a gene: 8. This CDR3 has 16 residues. The CDR3 nucleotides read TGCAGTGCAAACAGGGGATCTAGCTCCTATAATTCACCCCTCCACTTT. Its translation is CSANRGSSSYNSPLHF.

This chain links TRBV10-3 with TRBJ1-5; no clear D. V lost 8 bases and J 2 bases, leaving 10 bases between the germline ends. There are 13 residues in the CDR3. Germline loops: CDR1 ENHRY, CDR2 SYGVKD. CDR3 in amino acids: CAIAGEGNQPQHF. CDR3 DNA sequence: TGTGCCATCGCAGGCGAGGGCAATCAGCCCCAGCATTTT.

The rearrangement joins TRBV6-6 to TRBJ1-4; 9 bases match TRBD1. V shed 7 bases and J 8 bases; nucleotides not matched to a gene: 8. In germline, CDR1 is MNHNY, CDR2 SVGAGI (reference sequence). This CDR3 comprises 14 residues. The CDR3 region is CASNGPGQGEKLFF. The DNA of the CDR3 is TGTGCCAGCAACGGACCCGGACAGGGGGAAAAACTGTTTTTT.

This chain uses TRBV5-6 with TRBJ1-2, with a weak D call TRBD1 (5 bases). Trimming removed 3 bases at V and 2 bases at J, with 11 bases between. CDR1 is SGHDT and CDR2 is YYEEEE in the germline V gene. CDR3 length: 14 amino acids. The CDR3 here is CASSCQRQNYGYTF. DNA of the CDR3: TGTGCCAGCAGCTGCCAAAGACAGAACTATGGCTACACCTTC.

This clonotype was recorded a few times. J is TRBJ1-2 and V is TRBV25-1; TRBD1 might be the D (5 bases). This CDR3 contains 15 residues. Germline-derived CDR1 and CDR2 are MGHDK and SYGVNS. Trimming stripped 3 bases from V and 6 bases from J, with 17 bases between. The CDR3 protein is CASSDSPGHSNGYTF. In DNA, the CDR3 is TGTGCCAGCAGTGACTCTCCCGGACACTCAAATGGCTACACCTTC.

This clonotype was counted only a few times. J is TRBJ2-3 and V is TRBV20-1; 12 nucleotides agree with TRBD2. The CDR3 extends over 20 amino acids. Germline CDR1 DFQATT, CDR2 SNEGSKA (reference sequence). V was pared by 2 bases and J by 4 bases, with 19 bases of the junction left unmatched. CDR3 sequence (DNA): TGCAGTGCTAGAACTCCACCCCAGTCGCTAGCGGGGGGGCCCGCAGATACGCAGTATTTT. It specifies CSARTPPQSLAGGPADTQYF.

This chain connects TRBV28 to TRBJ1-4, with D unresolved. V lost 8 bases and J 5 bases, leaving 15 bases between the germline ends. CDR1 MDHEN and CDR2 SYDVKM come from the germline V gene. This CDR3 region has 14 residues. The DNA for the CDR3 is TGTGCCAGCGGCTTCGGACGGAGAAATGAAAAACTGTTTTTT. Protein: CASGFGRRNEKLFF.

V and J are TRBV4-3 and TRBJ1-6; 10 bases line up with TRBD1. The CDR3 consists of 17 residues. V gave up 0 bases and J gave up 6 bases; unmatched junction bases: 5. Per the germline V gene, CDR1 is LGHNA and CDR2 is YSLEER. The CDR3 region is CASSQDLGTGVNSPLHF. The CDR3 DNA reads as TGCGCCAGCAGCCAAGATCTAGGGACAGGGGTTAATTCACCCCTCCACTTT.

This clonotype was counted a few times. This chain uses TRBV6-2 or TRBV6-3 with TRBJ2-7; 7 bases align to TRBD1. CDR3 length equals 14 residues. The V segment lost 6 bases and the J segment 3 bases; nucleotides outside the gene matches: 8. Germline CDR1 reads MNHEY; CDR2 reads SVGEGT. DNA of the CDR3: TGTGCCAGCAGACCCCAGGCAGGGGGCTACGAGCAGTACTTC. Its translation is CASRPQAGGYEQYF.

The chain recombines TRBV12-3 or TRBV12-4 with TRBJ2-7; 11 positions agree with TRBD2. Germline trimming cut 7 bases from V and 3 bases from J; bases unmatched to any gene: 14. This CDR3 contains 17 residues. CDR3 nucleotide sequence: TGTGCCAGCACCCAACGGGCTAGCGGGGGGCCGTACTACGAGCAGTACTTC. The encoded protein is CASTQRASGGPYYEQYF.

This clonotype was seen many times. This sequence joins TRBV7-2 and TRBJ2-3; 8 bases align to TRBD2. V gave up 1 base and J gave up 4 bases; unmatched junction bases: 4. The CDR3 totals 15 residues. CDR1 SGHTA and CDR2 FQGNSA come from the germline V gene. The DNA of the CDR3 is TGTGCCAGCAGCTTAGGTCGGGGGGGGTCAGATACGCAGTATTTT. Its translation is CASSLGRGGSDTQYF.

The chain joins TRBV5-1 to TRBJ2-3; 8 bases are a match to TRBD1. CDR3 length equals 15 residues. V trimming: 0 bases; J trimming: 2 bases; junction bases outside the gene matches: 2. Germline V gives CDR1 SGHRS, CDR2 YFSETQ. The CDR3 loop reads CASSLGRGHTDTQYF. DNA for the CDR3: TGCGCCAGCAGCTTGGGCAGGGGGCACACAGATACGCAGTATTTT.

A few counts support this clonotype. The gene calls are TRBV7-9 and TRBJ2-1; 8 bases agree with TRBD2. The CDR3 is 14 amino acids. V shed 6 bases and J 9 bases; nucleotides not matched to a gene: 10. Germline CDR1 SEHNR, CDR2 FQNEAQ (reference sequence). The CDR3 spells CASRRVAGKAEQFF. Written as DNA, the CDR3 is TGTGCCAGCAGACGTGTAGCGGGGAAGGCTGAGCAGTTCTTC.

The chain has TRBV20-1 and TRBJ2-4; D is perhaps TRBD1 (6 bases). CDR1 is DFQATT and CDR2 is SNEGSKA in the germline V gene (reference sequence). This CDR3 region has 14 residues. Trimming left V 5 bases short and J 0 bases short, with 11 bases between. CDR3 residues: CSADSGEAKNIQYF. In nucleotides, the CDR3 is TGCAGTGCTGACTCAGGGGAAGCCAAAAACATTCAGTACTTC.

The chain joins TRBV6-2 or TRBV6-3 to TRBJ2-1, with unresolved D. Trimming took 2 bases from V and 6 from J, leaving 11 bases between them. Germline assignment: CDR1 MNHEY and CDR2 SVGEGT. The CDR3 runs to 14 residues. The CDR3 nucleotides are TGTGCCAGCAGTTACGCCTTCTCCAGCAATGAGCAGTTCTTC. Its translation: CASSYAFSSNEQFF.

The V gene is TRBV7-6, the J gene TRBJ2-5; D might be TRBD2 (5 bases). The CDR3 is 15 amino acids. V was clipped by 7 bases and J by 3 bases, with 18 bases between them. Per germline, CDR1 SGHVS and CDR2 FNYEAQ. The CDR3 DNA sequence: TGTGCCAGCAAGCTAGCTGGTCGAGTGAAAGAGACCCAGTACTTC. It yields the protein CASKLAGRVKETQYF.

This rearrangement joins TRBV18 to TRBJ2-5, with TRBD1 as a possible D gene (7 bases). The V end lost 8 bases, the J end lost 5 bases, and 21 bases lay between the germline ends. The CDR3 extends over 15 amino acids. Germline V gene data show CDR1 as KGHSH and CDR2 as LQKENI. This chain's CDR3 is CASNSGGLPTETQYF. The CDR3 coding sequence is TGTGCCAGCAACTCAGGGGGGCTCCCGACGGAGACCCAGTACTTC.

The chain employs TRBV20-1 and TRBJ2-7, with 14 bases identical to TRBD2. The CDR3 totals 18 residues. CDR1 is DFQATT, CDR2 SNEGSKA, per germline (reference sequence). With V trimmed by 2 bases and J by 7 bases, 16 bases remained unmatched. In DNA form, the CDR3 reads TGCAGTGCTAGACCGACGACTAGCGGGGGGGTGAGGCACAATGAGCAGTACTTC. Its translation is CSARPTTSGGVRHNEQYF.

V and J are TRBV3-1 and TRBJ2-4; D remains ambiguous. The ends were cut back, 4 bases at V and 8 bases at J, with 21 bases in the middle. Germline lookup yields CDR1 LGHDT and CDR2 YNNKEL (reference sequence). CDR3 size: 16 residues. The CDR3 spells CASSRPLGRWVDIQYF. CDR3 sequence (DNA): TGTGCCAGCAGCCGCCCCCTGGGTAGGTGGGTGGACATTCAGTACTTC.

The V call is TRBV28, the J call TRBJ2-5, with D hard to call. V lost 7 bases and J 2 bases, leaving 17 bases between the germline ends. The germline gives CDR1 MDHEN, CDR2 SYDVKM. The CDR3 consists of 15 residues. CDR3 amino acids: CASISRRLHQETQYF. DNA of the CDR3: TGTGCCAGCATTAGCCGTCGCCTACATCAAGAGACCCAGTACTTC.

This clonotype occurred a few times. The V and J genes are TRBV6-5 and TRBJ1-1; D remains unclear. Between the trimmed V and J ends, which lost 6 bases and 0 bases, there was a span of 8 bases. The length of the CDR3 is 13 residues. CDR1 and CDR2 (germline): MNHEY, SVGAGI. This CDR3 is CASRYNMNTEAFF. The CDR3 nucleotides read TGTGCCAGCAGGTACAACATGAACACTGAAGCTTTCTTT.

This clonotype appeared once. V usage is TRBV6-5 and J usage is TRBJ2-5; maybe TRBD2 (6 bases). Looked up from germline, CDR1 is MNHEY and CDR2 is SVGAGI. Between the trimmed V and J ends, which lost 0 bases and 4 bases, there was a span of 9 bases. The CDR3 covers 14 residues. The CDR3 loop is CASSYSNGGETQYF. As DNA, the CDR3 is TGTGCCAGCAGTTACTCGAACGGGGGAGAGACCCAGTACTTC.

Only one count was recorded for this clonotype. The junction and the germline gene differ at one end; a read error may be behind it. The chain has TRBV5-6 and TRBJ2-7, with D hard to call. Germline V gene data show CDR1 as SGHDT and CDR2 as YYEEEE. The CDR3 totals 17 residues. The CDR3 loop reads CASGLAPEQVYLYEQYF. CDR3 DNA: TGTGCCAGCGGCTTGGCACCAGAGCAAGTCTACCTCTACGAGCAGTACTTC.

The chain recombines TRBV6-5 with TRBJ2-1; a possible D gene is TRBD2 (5 bases). The germline V and J ends were trimmed by 0 bases and 2 bases, with 11 bases remaining between them. Looked up from germline, CDR1 is MNHEY and CDR2 is SVGAGI. This CDR3 spans 16 amino acids. Here the CDR3 reads CASSYSRAVTYNEQFF. The CDR3 DNA sequence: TGTGCCAGCAGTTACTCGAGGGCGGTGACCTACAATGAGCAGTTCTTC.